The 27 T cell receptor beta chains below all came from one sample that was sequenced in a study of OX40 agonist ivuxolimab in advanced cancers. The table came from immunoSEQ multiplex PCR; TCRdb's copy has only in-frame clones and leaves some out. Of 55,000 to 85,000 clones listed, 75% to 90% are singletons. This specimen consisted of CD4+ or CD8+ T cells sorted from blood, obtained in a trial of the OX40 agonist ivuxolimab. The receptors shown here come from an adult with an advanced solid tumor such as melanoma, head and neck, liver or kidney cancer.

CDR3 residues: CASSESIYEQYF. DNA of the CDR3: TGTGCCAGCAGTGAATCAATTTACGAGCAGTACTTC. V gene TRBV6-1 combines with J gene TRBJ2-7, with D hard to call. Trimming left V 2 bases short and J 4 bases short, with 6 bases between. The CDR3 spans 12 residues. Looked up from germline, CDR1 is MNHNS and CDR2 is SASEGT.

V gene TRBV27 combines with J gene TRBJ2-2, with D perhaps assigned TRBD1 or TRBD2 (6 bases each). V was cut by 4 bases and J by 5 bases, with 14 bases left in between. There are 15 residues in the CDR3. Germline values: CDR1 MNHEY, CDR2 SMNVEV (reference sequence). The CDR3 DNA is TGTGCCAGCAGTTGGGGCAGGGGAGGAACCGGGGAGCTGTTTTTT. This encodes CASSWGRGGTGELFF.

The chain has TRBV4-1 and TRBJ2-5; 7 bases align to TRBD2. Germline CDR1 and CDR2: MGHRA and YSYEKL. The CDR3 has 15 residues. After removal of 1 base from V and 6 bases from J, the junction contained 8 bases not matched to a gene. The DNA for the CDR3 is TGCGCCAGCAGCCAAGTTACCTCGGGGGGACAGACCCAGTACTTC. Amino acids: CASSQVTSGGQTQYF.

The V and J genes are TRBV2 and TRBJ2-1; 9 bases are shared with TRBD2. V lost 6 bases to trimming and J lost 1 base; unmatched junction nucleotides: 4. The CDR3 spans 15 residues. Germline CDR1 reads SNHLY; CDR2 reads FYNNEI. Here the CDR3 reads CASSAGGTSYNEQFF. The CDR3 coding sequence is TGTGCCAGCAGCGCGGGGGGGACATCCTACAATGAGCAGTTCTTC.

The chain links TRBV5-1 to TRBJ2-1; D gene ambiguous. Germline assignment: CDR1 SGHRS and CDR2 YFSETQ. The CDR3 runs 16 residues. Trimming left V 5 bases short and J 0 bases short, with 15 bases between. The CDR3 nucleotides read TGCGCCAGCAGTCCCGAACTGAGGAGCTCCTACAATGAGCAGTTCTTC. Amino acids: CASSPELRSSYNEQFF.

The chain has TRBV10-3 and TRBJ1-6, with D unresolved. Germline V gives CDR1 ENHRY, CDR2 SYGVKD. Trimming took 3 bases from V and 7 from J, leaving 10 bases between them. The CDR3 contains 14 residues. Here the CDR3 DNA reads TGTGCCATCAGTGAATCGGAGCCCAATTCACCCCTCCACTTT. Translation gives CAISESEPNSPLHF.

The rearrangement links TRBV7-2 to TRBJ1-6, with D possibly being TRBD1 (6 bases). The V end was cut by 3 bases, the J end by 1 base, with 13 bases between. The CDR3 has 17 residues. The germline gives CDR1 SGHTA, CDR2 FQGNSA. CDR3 amino acids: CASSFGTGASYNSPLHF. The DNA for the CDR3 is TGTGCCAGCAGCTTCGGTACGGGGGCTTCCTATAATTCACCCCTCCACTTT. The full variable domain, rest sourced from reference TRBV7-2 and TRBJ1-6, is GAGVSQSPSNKVTEKGKDVELRCDPISGHTALYWYRQSLGQGLEFLIYFQGNSAPDKSGLPSDRFSAERTGGSVSTLTIQRTQQEDSAVYLCASSFGTGASYNSPLHFGNGTRLTVT.

The chain links TRBV11-3 to TRBJ1-1; 7 positions match TRBD1. V shed 2 bases, J shed 2 bases, and the junction held 17 bases outside the gene matches. This CDR3 has 19 residues. The germline V gene has CDR1 SGHNT and CDR2 YENEEA. CDR3 DNA sequence: TGTGCCAGCAGCTTACTTGGGGGGGAGAACAGGGGCCGAAACACTGAAGCTTTCTTT. Translation: CASSLLGGENRGRNTEAFF. The variable domain in full, with the rest retrieved from reference TRBV11-3 and TRBJ1-1, is EAGVVQSPRYKIIEKKQPVAFWCNPISGHNTLYWYLQNLGQGPELLIRYENEEAVDDSQLPKDRFSAERLKGVDSTLKIQPAELGDSAVYLCASSLLGGENRGRNTEAFFGQGTRLTVV.

The chain combines TRBV5-1 with TRBJ2-3; D gene ambiguous. The CDR3 has 12 residues. V lost 7 bases and J 2 bases, leaving 8 bases between the germline ends. Germline V CDR1 and CDR2: SGHRS, YFSETQ. CDR3 in amino acids: CASAQLTDTQYF. CDR3 bases: TGCGCCAGCGCCCAACTCACAGATACGCAGTATTTT.

The chain couples TRBV11-2 to TRBJ2-7; weak D call: TRBD1 (7 bases). The CDR3 length is 15 residues. The germline V and J ends were trimmed by 1 base and 7 bases, with 17 bases remaining between them. Per germline, CDR1 SGHAT and CDR2 FQNNGV. CDR3 in amino acids: CASSLVDREVWEQYF. The CDR3, as DNA: TGTGCCAGCAGCTTAGTTGACAGGGAGGTCTGGGAGCAGTACTTC.

The rearrangement links TRBV11-3 to TRBJ2-2; TRBD2 agrees at 7 bases. With 5 bases clipped from V and 5 bases from J, the junction kept 11 bases outside the gene matches. Germline V gives CDR1 SGHNT, CDR2 YENEEA. This CDR3 has 16 residues. The CDR3 reads CASSPGGRERTGELFF. The CDR3 nucleotides read TGTGCCAGCAGCCCGGGGGGTCGCGAAAGGACCGGGGAGCTGTTTTTT.

The chain carries TRBV7-9 and TRBJ2-7; 8 nucleotides align to TRBD2. The CDR3 is made up of 15 amino acids. Unmatched junction bases numbered 10, after V lost 5 bases and J lost 4 bases. The germline gives CDR1 SEHNR, CDR2 FQNEAQ (reference sequence). CDR3 in DNA: TGTGCCAGCAGCGCGGTGGGCGGGGGGCGATACGAGCAGTACTTC. Its protein product is CASSAVGGGRYEQYF.

This clone was seen more than once but under ten times. The CDR3 loop reads CASSPTHEETQYF. In DNA form, the CDR3 reads TGTGCCAGCAGCCCAACTCATGAAGAGACCCAGTACTTC. The chain carries TRBV7-3 and TRBJ2-5; D remains unclear. This CDR3 has 13 amino acids. Trimming stripped 5 bases from V and 3 bases from J, with 10 bases between. Germline CDR1 SGHTA, CDR2 FQGTGA.

J is TRBJ1-5 and V is TRBV9; a possible D gene is TRBD1 (6 bases). The CDR3 runs 17 residues. CDR1 is SGDLS and CDR2 is YYNGEE in the germline V gene. Trimming removed 4 bases from V and 1 base from J, with 18 bases in between. In nucleotides, the CDR3 is TGTGCCAGCAGCCGATCGGGGGGCGCTTGGAGCAATCAGCCCCAGCATTTT. The encoded protein is CASSRSGGAWSNQPQHF.

V usage is TRBV6-1 and J usage is TRBJ1-3; D gene unclear. CDR3 length: 13 amino acids. Germline CDR1 MNHNS, CDR2 SASEGT. V was cut by 2 bases and J by 8 bases, with 10 bases left in between. CDR3: CASSETVAHTIYF. The CDR3 nucleotides read TGTGCCAGCAGTGAAACCGTGGCACACACCATATATTTT.

This chain uses TRBV28 with TRBJ1-2, with D uncertain. The CDR3 consists of 16 residues. Trimming left V 7 bases short and J 0 bases short, with 18 bases between. Germline CDR1 reads MDHEN; CDR2 reads SYDVKM. The CDR3 reads CASNSLRSGSNYGYTF. The CDR3 DNA reads TGTGCCAGCAATAGCCTACGGTCGGGGTCTAACTATGGCTACACCTTC.

The chain joins TRBV4-3 to TRBJ2-2; 7 nucleotides agree with TRBD2. The CDR3 is made up of 18 amino acids. The V segment lost 0 bases and the J segment 6 bases; nucleotides outside the gene matches: 13. Germline loops: CDR1 LGHNA, CDR2 YSLEER. CDR3 residues: CASSQEAGDFYGAGELFF. CDR3 DNA sequence: TGCGCCAGCAGCCAAGAGGCGGGGGACTTCTACGGGGCCGGGGAGCTGTTTTTT.

Worth noting for this clone: Here the CDR3 omits its conserved ending phenylalanine or tryptophan, so a read error is the likely source. It is unclear where the CDR3 begins or ends on the DNA, so no DNA is shown, and the CDR3 is as TCRdb lists it. This chain connects TRBV14 to TRBJ1-4. Germline values: CDR1 SGHDN, CDR2 FVKESK. A total of 10 residues make up the CDR3, ends included. The CDR3 is CASSQERRPL.

The chain uses TRBV5-1 and TRBJ1-2, with TRBD1 as a possible D gene (5 bases). V lost 6 bases, J lost 3 bases, and 21 bases lay in between. The CDR3 is 16 amino acids. Germline CDR1 reads SGHRS; CDR2 reads YFSETQ. For the CDR3, the DNA is TGCGCCAGCACCTACGGAAGTGGGGGTGGCGACTATGGCTACACCTTC. Translation: CASTYGSGGGDYGYTF.

The rearrangement uses TRBV5-4 and TRBJ1-3; D is unclear. The CDR3 has 15 residues. CDR1 and CDR2 from the germline V gene are SGHNT and YYREEE (reference sequence). The ends were cut back, 4 bases at V and 0 bases at J, with 11 bases in the middle. CDR3 sequence reads: CASSEEVNSGNTIYF. The CDR3 bases are TGTGCCAGCAGCGAAGAGGTGAACTCTGGAAACACCATATATTTT. Supplemented by reference TRBV5-4 and TRBJ1-3, the full variable domain reads ETGVTQSPTHLIKTRGQQVTLRCSSQSGHNTVSWYQQALGQGPQFIFQYYREEENGRGNFPPRFSGLQFPNYSSELNVNALELDDSALYLCASSEEVNSGNTIYFGEGSWLTVV.

This clone showed up just once. The CDR3 is CASSQQGMNEKLFF. The CDR3 region has the DNA TGTGCCAGCAGCCAACAGGGAATGAATGAAAAACTGTTTTTT. The chain combines TRBV2 with TRBJ1-4; D may be TRBD1 (6 bases). The germline V and J ends were trimmed by 6 bases and 5 bases, with 13 bases remaining between them. CDR1 and CDR2 (germline): SNHLY, FYNNEI. The CDR3 runs to 14 residues.

The chain uses TRBV19 and TRBJ1-3, with D perhaps TRBD1 (5 bases). V was pared by 3 bases and J by 4 bases, with 7 bases between. This CDR3 has 13 residues. Germline V lookup: CDR1 LNHDA, CDR2 SQIVND (reference sequence). The CDR3 bases are TGTGCCAGTAGTATTGGGACGGGAAACACCATATATTTT. It encodes CASSIGTGNTIYF.

The chain recombines TRBV7-9 with TRBJ2-3, with 10 bases that match TRBD2. Germline CDR1 SEHNR, CDR2 FQNEAQ (reference sequence). CDR3 length: 14 residues. The V gene end was trimmed by 5 bases and the J gene end by 6 bases; junction bases not matched to a gene: 5. In DNA form, the CDR3 reads TGTGCCAGCAGCCTTGGGACTAGCGCCGATACGCAGTATTTT. Translating gives CASSLGTSADTQYF.

V gene TRBV30 combines with J gene TRBJ1-2; D call uncertain. With 2 bases removed from V and 4 bases from J, the gap between germline ends came to 14 bases. The CDR3 runs 14 residues. Germline V lookup: CDR1 GTSNPN, CDR2 SVGIG (reference sequence). The DNA for the CDR3 is TGTGCCTGGAGTAGCCCCGGGTCCTTCTATGGCTACACCTTC. This encodes CAWSSPGSFYGYTF.

This chain connects TRBV6-5 to TRBJ1-6, with D tentatively TRBD1 (6 bases). Trimming shortened V by 5 bases and J by 7 bases, and 15 bases separated the two germline ends. This CDR3 spans 15 amino acids. Germline V lookup: CDR1 MNHEY, CDR2 SVGAGI. CDR3 loop: CASSLRGANNSPLHF. As DNA, the CDR3 is TGTGCCAGCAGTCTCAGGGGAGCTAACAATTCACCCCTCCACTTT.

This clone was recorded a few times. V and J are TRBV5-5 and TRBJ1-1, with TRBD1 identical over 7 bases. The junction had 8 bases not matched to a gene; V was cut back by 4 bases and J by 5 bases. This CDR3 comprises 14 residues. Germline V gene data show CDR1 as SGHKS and CDR2 as YYEKEE (reference sequence). CDR3 in DNA: TGTGCCAGCAGCAGCAGGGGGGATAATACTGAAGCTTTCTTT. This codes for CASSSRGDNTEAFF.

This clone was recorded once. The chain couples TRBV5-4 to TRBJ1-3; D is possibly TRBD1 (6 bases). The CDR3 contains 16 residues. Trimming left V 2 bases short and J 4 bases short, with 16 bases between. CDR1 and CDR2 (germline): SGHNT, YYREEE (reference sequence). The CDR3 spells CASSFIGGLSGNTIYF. CDR3 coding DNA: TGTGCCAGCAGCTTTATTGGGGGGCTTTCAGGAAACACCATATATTTT.